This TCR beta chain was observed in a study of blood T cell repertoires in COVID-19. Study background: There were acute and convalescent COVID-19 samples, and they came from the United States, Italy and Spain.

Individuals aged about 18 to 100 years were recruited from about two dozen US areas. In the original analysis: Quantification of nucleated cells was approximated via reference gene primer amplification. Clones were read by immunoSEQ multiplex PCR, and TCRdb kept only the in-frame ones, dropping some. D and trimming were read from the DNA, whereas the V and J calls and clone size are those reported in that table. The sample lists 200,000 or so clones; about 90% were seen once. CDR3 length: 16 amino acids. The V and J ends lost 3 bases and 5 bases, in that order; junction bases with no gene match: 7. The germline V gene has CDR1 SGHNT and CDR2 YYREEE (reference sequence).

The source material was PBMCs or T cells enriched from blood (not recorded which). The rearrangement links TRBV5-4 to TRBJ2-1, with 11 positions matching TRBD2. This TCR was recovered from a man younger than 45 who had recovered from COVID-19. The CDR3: CASSSATSGGHNEQFF. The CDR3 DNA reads TGTGCCAGCAGCTCCGCCACTAGCGGGGGCCACAATGAGCAGTTCTTC.